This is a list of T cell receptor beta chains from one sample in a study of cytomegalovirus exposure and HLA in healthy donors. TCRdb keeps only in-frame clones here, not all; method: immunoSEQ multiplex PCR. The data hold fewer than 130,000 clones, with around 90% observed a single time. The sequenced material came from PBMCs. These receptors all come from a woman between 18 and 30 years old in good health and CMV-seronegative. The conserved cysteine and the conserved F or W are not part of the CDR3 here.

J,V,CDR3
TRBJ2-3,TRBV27,ASSPHGQGNTDTQY
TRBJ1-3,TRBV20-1,SGYRGNTIY
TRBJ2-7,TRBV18,ASSPQLTGQGIGEQY
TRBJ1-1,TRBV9,ASSTHTDNTEAF
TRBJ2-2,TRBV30,AWSGWRGGNTGELF
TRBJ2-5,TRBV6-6,ASSPSKGRQETQY
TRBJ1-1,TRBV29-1,SVEAGVNTEAF
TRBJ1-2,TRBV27,ASRFRDSYGYT
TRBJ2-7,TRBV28,ASSLFGGSYEQY
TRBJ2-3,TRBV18,ASSPVQSTDTQY
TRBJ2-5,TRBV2,ASSESRRGETQY
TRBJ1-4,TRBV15,ATSRAHGRGGEKLF
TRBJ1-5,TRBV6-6,ASSLQGSVGPQH
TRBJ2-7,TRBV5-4,ASSLAHFFSETEQY
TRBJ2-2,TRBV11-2,ASSPQRNTGELF
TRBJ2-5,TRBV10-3,AISEGTDSQETQY
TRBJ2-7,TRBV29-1,SVSEGDRYEQY
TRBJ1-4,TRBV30,AWSVGVSLNEKLF
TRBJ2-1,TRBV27,ASRRDRGAYNEQF
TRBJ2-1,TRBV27,ASSSPGNEQF
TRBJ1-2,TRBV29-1,SARSGKYYGYT
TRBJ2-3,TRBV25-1,ASRDSFYTQY
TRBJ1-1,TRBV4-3,ASSQGKGANTEAF
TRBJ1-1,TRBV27,ASKTDGRDTEAF
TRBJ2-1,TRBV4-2,ASSQPLGTSGSYEQF
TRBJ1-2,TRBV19,ASSIPTGVHGYT
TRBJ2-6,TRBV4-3,ASSQGDTHSGANVLT
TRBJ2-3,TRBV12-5,ASGLVGQGSDTQY
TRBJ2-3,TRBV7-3,ASSSRGGADTQY
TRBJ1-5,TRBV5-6,ASSWGRISNQPQH
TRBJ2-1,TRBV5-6,ASSSLRTRYRNEQF
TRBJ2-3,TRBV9,ASSVDRGGTDTQY
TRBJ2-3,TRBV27,ASSFVGGRHTQY
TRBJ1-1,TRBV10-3,AISQGQMNTEAF
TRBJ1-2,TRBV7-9,ASSLAVWSGGYT
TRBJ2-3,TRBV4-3,ASSQELAGADTQY
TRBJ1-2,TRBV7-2,ASSSLPGQGYGYT